This T cell receptor (beta chain) was captured in a study of blood T cell repertoires in COVID-19. Study-level background: The origin of the acute and convalescent COVID-19 samples was the United States, Italy and Spain.

Repertoires were generated with immunoSEQ multiplex PCR, while TCRdb's copy carries only in-frame clones and drops some. The sample contains a few hundred thousand clones, 70% to 90% of which appear only once. J was trimmed by 0 bases and V by 6 bases; bases with no gene match: 3. There are 15 residues in the CDR3. The study recruited people aged about 18 to 95 years across some 23 US areas. Each participant's cohort was designated according to participant-reported clinical history. Recovered status in Cohort 3 required two negative PCRs, clearance, or symptom resolution. This rearrangement joins TRBV23-1 to TRBJ2-2; 8 bases fit TRBD1. TRBV23-1 is filed as an ORF, its function uncertain. This TCR was sampled from a man aged 25 to 40 who had recovered from COVID-19. Sample: PBMCs or T cells enriched from blood (not recorded which). The CDR3 here is CASRQQGANTGELFF. CDR3 DNA: TGCGCCAGCAGGCAACAGGGGGCGAACACCGGGGAGCTGTTTTTT.